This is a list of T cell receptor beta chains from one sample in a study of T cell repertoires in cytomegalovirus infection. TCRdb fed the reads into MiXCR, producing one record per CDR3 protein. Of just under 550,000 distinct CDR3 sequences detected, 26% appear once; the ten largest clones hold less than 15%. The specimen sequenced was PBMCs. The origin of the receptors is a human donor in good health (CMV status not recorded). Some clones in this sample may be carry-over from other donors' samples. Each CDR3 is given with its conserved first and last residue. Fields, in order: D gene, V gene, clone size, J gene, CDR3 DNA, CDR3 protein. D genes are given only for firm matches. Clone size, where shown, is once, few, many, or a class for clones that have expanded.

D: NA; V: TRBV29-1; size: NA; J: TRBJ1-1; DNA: TGCAGCGTTGAATCCACTGAAGCTTTCTTT; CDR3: CSVESTEAFF
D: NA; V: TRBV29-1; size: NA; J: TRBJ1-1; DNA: TGCAGCGTTGAAGATCGACGCTACACTGAAGCTTTCTTT; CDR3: CSVEDRRYTEAFF
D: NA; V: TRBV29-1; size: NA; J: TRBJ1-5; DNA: TGCAGCGTTGGATCGGACGCTGGGGGTCAGCCCCAGCATTTT; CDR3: CSVGSDAGGQPQHF
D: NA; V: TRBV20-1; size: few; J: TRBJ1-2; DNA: TGCAGTGCTCACAGGTCAACCAACTATGGCTACACCTTC; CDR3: CSAHRSTNYGYTF
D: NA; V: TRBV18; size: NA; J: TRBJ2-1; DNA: TGTGCCAGCTCACCGCGAGGCGGGATTAACAATGAGCAGTTCTTC; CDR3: CASSPRGGINNEQFF
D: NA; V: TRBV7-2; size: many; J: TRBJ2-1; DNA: TGTGCCAGCAGCTCGGACGTTAATGAGCAGTTCTTC; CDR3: CASSSDVNEQFF
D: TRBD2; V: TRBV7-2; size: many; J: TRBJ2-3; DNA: TGTGCCAGCAGCCATAAACAGGCTAGCGGGAGGGCCGGGACAGATACGCAGTATTTT; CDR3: CASSHKQASGRAGTDTQYF
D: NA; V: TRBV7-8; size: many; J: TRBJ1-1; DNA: TGTGCCAGCAGCAAACTTGAGTACACTGAAGCTTTCTTT; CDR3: CASSKLEYTEAFF
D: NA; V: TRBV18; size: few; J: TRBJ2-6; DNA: TGTGCCAGCTCACCCGTAGGAGACTCTGGGGCCAACGTCCTGACTTTC; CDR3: CASSPVGDSGANVLTF
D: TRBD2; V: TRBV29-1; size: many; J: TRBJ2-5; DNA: TGCAGCGTTGTTGGGGCGGGAGGGGGAGAGACCCAGTACTTC; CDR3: CSVVGAGGGETQYF
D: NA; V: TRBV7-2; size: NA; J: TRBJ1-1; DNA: TGTGCCAGCAGCTTAGCGGTGGGGGCTCCAAACACTGAAGCTTTCTTT; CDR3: CASSLAVGAPNTEAFF
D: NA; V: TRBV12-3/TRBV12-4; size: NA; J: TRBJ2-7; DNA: TGTGCCAGCAGTATGGGACTAGCCCGGGACAGGCCCTACGAGCAGTACTTC; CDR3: CASSMGLARDRPYEQYF
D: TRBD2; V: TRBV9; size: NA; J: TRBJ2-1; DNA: TGTGCCAGCAGCGCCGGGACTAGCGGGAGACAAGGGAATGAGCAGTTCTTC; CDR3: CASSAGTSGRQGNEQFF
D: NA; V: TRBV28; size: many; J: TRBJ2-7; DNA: TGTGCCAGCAGTCCCGACTCGAGCTCCTACGAGCAGTACTTC; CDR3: CASSPDSSSYEQYF
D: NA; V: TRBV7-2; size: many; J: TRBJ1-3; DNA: TGTGCCAGCACCCCGGACAGAGGAAACACCATATATTTT; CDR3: CASTPDRGNTIYF
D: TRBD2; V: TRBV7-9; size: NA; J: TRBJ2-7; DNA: TGTGCCAGCAGCCCCGGGAGGGTCTACGAGCAGTACTTC; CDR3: CASSPGRVYEQYF
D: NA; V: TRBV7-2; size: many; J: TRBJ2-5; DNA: TGTGCCAGCGCCGAGGTGGGGCAAGACCTCTACTTC; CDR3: CASAEVGQDLYF
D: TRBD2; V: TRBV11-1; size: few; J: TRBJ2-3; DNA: TGTGCCAGCAGCTTGCCCCCGGGGGGGGATACGCAGTATTTT; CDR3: CASSLPPGGDTQYF
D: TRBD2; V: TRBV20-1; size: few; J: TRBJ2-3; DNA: TGCAGTGCTAGTTCTGCGGGAGTGGGCACAGATACGCAGTATTTT; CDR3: CSASSAGVGTDTQYF
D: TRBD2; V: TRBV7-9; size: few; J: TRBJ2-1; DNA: TGTGCCAGCAGCTCAGTACTAGCGGGAAACGATGAGCAGTTCTTC; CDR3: CASSSVLAGNDEQFF
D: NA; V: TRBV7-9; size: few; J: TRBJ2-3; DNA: TGTGCCAGCAGCTTAAAGGCGGGAACTAGCACAGATACGCAGTATTTT; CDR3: CASSLKAGTSTDTQYF
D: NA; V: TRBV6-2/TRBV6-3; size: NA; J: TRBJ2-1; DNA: TGTGCCCGCAGTTACCCTGCCTACAATGAGCAGTTCTTC; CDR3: CARSYPAYNEQFF
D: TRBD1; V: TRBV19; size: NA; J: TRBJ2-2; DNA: TGTGCCAGTAGTATACCACAGGGGACCTCCGGGGAGCTGTTTTTT; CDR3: CASSIPQGTSGELFF
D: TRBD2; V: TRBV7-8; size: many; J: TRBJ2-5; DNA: TGTGCCAGCAGGTCGGGGCGGGAGACGGTGGAGACCCAGTACTTC; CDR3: CASRSGRETVETQYF
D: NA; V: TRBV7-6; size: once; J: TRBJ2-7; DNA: TGTGCCAGCAGCTGGGGTTCATACGAGCAGTACTTC; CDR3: CASSWGSYEQYF
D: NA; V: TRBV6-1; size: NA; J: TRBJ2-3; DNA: TGTGCCAGCAGTACGCCGGGACGCGACTTAACGCAGTATTTT; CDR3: CASSTPGRDLTQYF
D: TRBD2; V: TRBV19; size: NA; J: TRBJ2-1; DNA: TGTGCCAGTAGTCCCCGACTAGCGGGAGGGCCCCCCTACAATGAGCAGTTCTTC; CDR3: CASSPRLAGGPPYNEQFF
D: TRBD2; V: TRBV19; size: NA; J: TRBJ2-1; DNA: TGTGCCAGTAGTATAGGTTGGCGGGGGTCCTACAATGAGCAGTTCTTC; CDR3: CASSIGWRGSYNEQFF
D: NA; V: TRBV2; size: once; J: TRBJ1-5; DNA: TGTGCCAGCAGTGGGGGACGAGGGGTAGGCCAGCCCCAGCATTTT; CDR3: CASSGGRGVGQPQHF
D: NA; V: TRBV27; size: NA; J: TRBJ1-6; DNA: TGTGCCAGCAGTTTATCGATACCGGGACGTCAACCCCTCCACTTT; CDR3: CASSLSIPGRQPLHF
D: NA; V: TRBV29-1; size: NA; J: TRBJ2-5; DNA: TGCAGCGTTGAAGAGTCGGGAGGCAGGGGGGAGACCCAGTACTTC; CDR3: CSVEESGGRGETQYF
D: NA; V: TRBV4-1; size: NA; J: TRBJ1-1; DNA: TGCGCCAGCAGCCAAGAGATAGCTGAAAACACTGAAGCTTTCTTT; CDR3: CASSQEIAENTEAFF
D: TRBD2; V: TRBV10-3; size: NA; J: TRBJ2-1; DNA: TGTGCCATCAGCCTATTAGCGGGAGGGACCTACAATGAGCAGTTCTTC; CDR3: CAISLLAGGTYNEQFF
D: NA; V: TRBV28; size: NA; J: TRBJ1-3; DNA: TGTGCCAGCAGTGCCAGGGGCTCTGGAAACACCATATATTTT; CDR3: CASSARGSGNTIYF
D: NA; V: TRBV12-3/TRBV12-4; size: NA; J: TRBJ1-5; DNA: TGTGCCAGCAGTTTAGCGCTACATAGGGAGCCCCAGCATTTT; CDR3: CASSLALHREPQHF
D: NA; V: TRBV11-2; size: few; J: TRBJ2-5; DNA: TGTGCCAGCACTGGCCCGGGTGGGCAAGAGACCCAGTACTTC; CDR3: CASTGPGGQETQYF
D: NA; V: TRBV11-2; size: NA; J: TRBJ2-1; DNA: TGTGCCAGCAGCTTAGAGGTCAGGGTTGGAAATGAGCAGTTCTTC; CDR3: CASSLEVRVGNEQFF
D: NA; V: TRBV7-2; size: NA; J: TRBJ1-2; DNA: TGTGCCAGCAGCTTAGCGCGGCAGCTCTACGCCTTC; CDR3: CASSLARQLYAF
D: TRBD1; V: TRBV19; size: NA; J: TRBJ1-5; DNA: TGTGCCAGTAGTATCCCTTCTCAACGGGACAGAGAAGGACAGCCCCAGCATTTT; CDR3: CASSIPSQRDREGQPQHF
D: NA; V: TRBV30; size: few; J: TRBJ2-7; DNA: TGTGCCTGGACGGACGCCGGAGGCCCCTACGAGCAGTACTTC; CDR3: CAWTDAGGPYEQYF
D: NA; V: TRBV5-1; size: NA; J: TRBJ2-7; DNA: TGCGCCAGCAGCTTGGACCTAGGTTACTACGAGCAGTACTTC; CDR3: CASSLDLGYYEQYF
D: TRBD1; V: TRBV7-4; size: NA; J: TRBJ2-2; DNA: TGTGCCAGCAGCAAAGGGACAGGGATGAACACCGGGGAGCTGTTTTTT; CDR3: CASSKGTGMNTGELFF